The source of this T cell receptor beta chain is a study of neoadjuvant anti-PD-1 for oral cavity cancer. The data were produced by immunoSEQ multiplex PCR, yet TCRdb's version contains in-frame clones alone and is incomplete. The data contain about 15,000 clones, about 68% of them singletons. With 3 bases removed from V and 0 bases from J, the gap between germline ends came to 12 bases. The germline V gene encodes CDR1 SGHRS and CDR2 YFSETQ. The CDR3 length is 15 residues. This chain connects TRBV5-1 to TRBJ1-2, with D maybe TRBD1 (6 bases). This clonotype was obtained from a person between 40 and 79 years old with oral cavity squamous cell carcinoma. Sequences were derived from PBMCs, sampled before nivolumab (anti-PD-1) treatment. CDR3 in amino acids: CASSSQGTANYGYTF. CDR3 nucleotides: TGCGCCAGCAGCTCACAGGGAACTGCTAACTATGGCTACACCTTC.